The 22 T cell receptor beta chains listed next were all sequenced from one sample in a study of blood T cell repertoires in COVID-19. Measured with immunoSEQ multiplex PCR; TCRdb has only the in-frame clones, and not every one. This sample has 150,000 or so clones, with roughly 93% found just once. The sample comprised peripheral blood. The receptors shown here come from a young man with acute or convalescent COVID-19.

V and J are TRBV6-4 and TRBJ1-1; no clear D. This CDR3 spans 13 amino acids. Germline V gene sequence: CDR1 MRHNA, CDR2 SNTAGT. V shed 4 bases and J shed 3 bases, with 9 bases lying between them. CDR3 nucleotide sequence: TGTGCCAGCAGTGCTGGGAGAGACACTGAAGCTTTCTTT. Residues: CASSAGRDTEAFF.

This chain links TRBV5-1 with TRBJ1-3; D call uncertain. Trimming removed 5 bases at V and 0 bases at J, with 15 bases between. Germline values: CDR1 SGHRS, CDR2 YFSETQ. The CDR3 loop spans 16 amino acids. The CDR3 here is CASSFSPGDSGNTIYF. The CDR3 DNA sequence: TGCGCCAGCAGTTTTTCGCCAGGCGACTCTGGAAACACCATATATTTT.

The J gene is TRBJ1-4, the V gene TRBV27, with 8 bases identical to TRBD1. This CDR3 contains 16 residues. Germline V CDR1 and CDR2: MNHEY, SMNVEV (reference sequence). Unmatched junction bases numbered 9, after V lost 6 bases and J lost 3 bases. The CDR3 DNA reads TGTGCCAGCAGCCGGGTGGTCAGGGGGCCTAATGAAAAACTGTTTTTT. Its translation is CASSRVVRGPNEKLFF. Looking up the rest from reference TRBV27 and TRBJ1-4 gives the full variable domain: EAQVTQNPRYLITVTGKKLTVTCSQNMNHEYMSWYRQDPGLGLRQIYYSMNVEVTDKGDVPEGYKVSRKEKRNFPLILESPSPNQTSLYFCASSRVVRGPNEKLFFGSGTQLSVL.

The DNA for the CDR3 is TGTGCCACCAATCCTCTAGGAGGGGGGGGCACAGATACGCAGTATTTT. Protein product: CATNPLGGGGTDTQYF. The chain uses TRBV2 and TRBJ2-3, with D possibly TRBD2 on 7 matching bases. Trimming cost V 10 bases and J 1 base, with 21 bases left between them. Germline CDR1 and CDR2: SNHLY and FYNNEI. The CDR3 runs 16 residues.

This chain uses TRBV27 with TRBJ2-5; possible D gene TRBD2, 5 bases. The V end was cut by 3 bases, the J end by 5 bases, with 19 bases between. Per the germline V gene, CDR1 is MNHEY and CDR2 is SMNVEV (reference sequence). This CDR3 is built from 16 residues. The CDR3 DNA is TGTGCCAGCAGTTTTCACGGACCCGGGGTGGGGGAGACCCAGTACTTC. As protein: CASSFHGPGVGETQYF.

This sequence joins TRBV7-2 and TRBJ2-1; 12 bases map to TRBD2. V was clipped by 5 bases and J by 5 bases; unmatched bases: 7. The germline CDR1 and CDR2 sequences are SGHTA and FQGNSA. This CDR3 has 16 amino acids. CDR3 residues: CASSRPGLAGHNEQFF. In DNA form, the CDR3 reads TGTGCCAGCAGCCGTCCCGGACTAGCGGGACACAATGAGCAGTTCTTC.

V and J are TRBV11-2 and TRBJ2-1; TRBD2 matches 9 bases. This CDR3 is built from 16 residues. Per germline, CDR1 SGHAT and CDR2 FQNNGV. V lost 1 base to trimming and J lost 9 bases; unmatched junction nucleotides: 10. The CDR3 region is CASSLGRVAGDAEQFF. The CDR3, as DNA: TGTGCCAGCAGCTTAGGTAGGGTAGCGGGAGACGCTGAGCAGTTCTTC.

The V call is TRBV25-1, the J call TRBJ2-1, with a tentative D call TRBD2 (5 bases). Trimming removed 2 bases from V and 3 bases from J, with 8 bases in between. Germline V lookup: CDR1 MGHDK, CDR2 SYGVNS. The CDR3 is 14 amino acids. Written as DNA, the CDR3 is TGTGCCAGCAGTGAACCGGGGAACTACAATGAGCAGTTCTTC. Its translation: CASSEPGNYNEQFF.

V usage is TRBV6-5 and J usage is TRBJ1-1; D perhaps matches TRBD1 (5 bases). The CDR3 runs 13 residues. Germline assignment: CDR1 MNHEY and CDR2 SVGAGI. The V end was cut by 2 bases, the J end by 6 bases, with 10 bases between. For the CDR3, the DNA is TGTGCCAGCAGTTACGCATTAGGGGCTGAAGCTTTCTTT. Its protein product is CASSYALGAEAFF.

This rearrangement joins TRBV2 to TRBJ1-3; D is uncertain. The CDR3 loop spans 14 amino acids. The germline gives CDR1 SNHLY, CDR2 FYNNEI. V was shortened by 7 bases and J by 4 bases, with 14 bases between the two germline ends. The CDR3, as DNA: TGTGCCAGCATGGCGGAACACGGGGGAAACACCATATATTTT. This gives the protein CASMAEHGGNTIYF.

The chain joins TRBV11-2 to TRBJ2-1; D might be TRBD2 (5 bases). The germline V gene has CDR1 SGHAT and CDR2 FQNNGV. CDR3 length: 17 amino acids. V was cut by 5 bases and J by 8 bases, with 25 bases left in between. CDR3 protein: CASSKEARPSISDEQFF. CDR3 DNA sequence: TGTGCCAGCAGCAAGGAGGCAAGGCCTAGTATTAGCGATGAGCAGTTCTTC.

The chain carries TRBV2 and TRBJ1-1; TRBD1 matches 9 bases. From germline, CDR1 is SNHLY and CDR2 FYNNEI. This CDR3 spans 13 amino acids. The junction had 3 bases not matched to a gene; V was cut back by 6 bases and J by 4 bases. The chain's CDR3 is CASRLTGGTEAFF. The CDR3 DNA reads TGTGCCAGCAGGTTGACAGGGGGCACTGAAGCTTTCTTT.

The J gene is TRBJ2-2, the V gene TRBV19; the D gene is possibly TRBD2 (5 bases). The CDR3 is made up of 15 amino acids. The ends were cut back, 1 base at V and 2 bases at J, with 8 bases in the middle. From germline, CDR1 is LNHDA and CDR2 SQIVND (reference sequence). The DNA of the CDR3 is TGTGCCAGTAGTATAGGAGGGATCAACACCGGGGAGCTGTTTTTT. Translating it yields CASSIGGINTGELFF.

The chain couples TRBV2 to TRBJ1-1; the D is unclear. The length of the CDR3 is 11 residues. Germline V gene data show CDR1 as SNHLY and CDR2 as FYNNEI. V dropped 4 bases and J dropped 10 bases, with 10 bases sitting between them. CDR3 sequence: CASSGLIRAFF. CDR3 nucleotide sequence: TGTGCCAGCAGTGGCCTAATAAGAGCTTTCTTT.

The chain carries TRBV20-1 and TRBJ2-1; 7 bases match TRBD1. J gave up 12 bases and V 4 bases, and 6 bases lay outside the gene matches. Germline V gene data show CDR1 as DFQATT and CDR2 as SNEGSKA (reference sequence). The CDR3 totals 11 residues. The CDR3 DNA reads TGCAGTGCTAAAGACAGGGTTGGGCAGTTCTTC. It codes for CSAKDRVGQFF.

This clone was detected only once. The V gene is TRBV5-1, the J gene TRBJ1-2, with a possible D match to TRBD1 (5 bases). Germline CDR1 reads SGHRS; CDR2 reads YFSETQ. V lost 3 bases to trimming and J lost 8 bases, with 20 bases between them. This CDR3 has 15 residues. The CDR3 spells CASSSSGGFGEGYTF. CDR3 bases: TGCGCCAGCAGCTCCTCCGGGGGGTTCGGGGAAGGCTACACCTTC.

The chain carries TRBV5-1 and TRBJ1-2, with TRBD1 matching over 8 bases. CDR3 length: 14 amino acids. V trimming: 0 bases; J trimming: 6 bases; junction bases outside the gene matches: 4. Germline-derived CDR1 and CDR2 are SGHRS and YFSETQ. The CDR3 sequence is CASSLVPGGHGYTF. CDR3 bases: TGCGCCAGCAGCTTGGTGCCAGGGGGCCATGGCTACACCTTC.

The rearrangement links TRBV6-5 to TRBJ1-1; perhaps TRBD1 as D (5 bases). Germline assignment: CDR1 MNHEY and CDR2 SVGAGI. The CDR3 length is 14 residues. Trimming cost V 3 bases and J 2 bases, with 10 bases left between them. Written as DNA, the CDR3 is TGTGCCAGCAGTTATTCCAGGGCTAACACTGAAGCTTTCTTT. Encoded protein: CASSYSRANTEAFF.

The chain uses TRBV5-4 and TRBJ1-1, with D perhaps matching TRBD1 (5 bases). Germline V gene lookup returns CDR1 SGHNT and CDR2 YYREEE (reference sequence). The CDR3 runs 15 residues. Trimming pared 3 bases from V and 4 bases from J, leaving 16 bases between. The CDR3 nucleotides read TGTGCCAGCAGCTCGACCCTGCAGGGCGGCACTGAAGCTTTCTTT. Translation: CASSSTLQGGTEAFF.

The rearrangement uses TRBV5-1 and TRBJ2-7; maybe TRBD2 (6 bases). Looked up from germline, CDR1 is SGHRS and CDR2 is YFSETQ. The CDR3 loop spans 15 amino acids. V was cut by 0 bases and J by 6 bases, with 16 bases left in between. Here the CDR3 DNA reads TGCGCCAGCAGCTTGGGTCTCGGGACTTCTTCCGAGCAGTACTTC. Translation: CASSLGLGTSSEQYF.

The genes are TRBV5-6 and TRBJ1-2; 8 nucleotides agree with TRBD1. This CDR3 comprises 15 residues. Germline V gene data show CDR1 as SGHDT and CDR2 as YYEEEE. The ends lost 3 bases at V and 6 bases at J; junction bases unmatched: 10. The CDR3 DNA follows: TGTGCCAGCAGCTCCGACTTGGACAGGGACGATGGCTACACCTTC. It is translated as CASSSDLDRDDGYTF.

The gene calls are TRBV19 and TRBJ2-7; D remains unclear. Trimming shortened V by 5 bases and J by 3 bases, and 5 bases separated the two germline ends. Germline-derived CDR1 and CDR2 are LNHDA and SQIVND (reference sequence). This CDR3 spans 11 amino acids. The CDR3 DNA reads TGTGCCAGTAGTTCGCGCTACGAGCAGTACTTC. It encodes CASSSRYEQYF.